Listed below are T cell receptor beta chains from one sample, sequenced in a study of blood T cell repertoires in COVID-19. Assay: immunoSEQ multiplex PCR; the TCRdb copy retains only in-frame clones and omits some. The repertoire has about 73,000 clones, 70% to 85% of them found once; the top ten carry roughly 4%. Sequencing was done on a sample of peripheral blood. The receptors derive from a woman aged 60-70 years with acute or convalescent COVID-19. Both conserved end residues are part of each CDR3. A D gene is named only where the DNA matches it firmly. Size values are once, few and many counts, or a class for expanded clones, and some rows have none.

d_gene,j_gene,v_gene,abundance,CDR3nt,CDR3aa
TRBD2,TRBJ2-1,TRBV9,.,TGTGCCAGCAGCGAAGAAGCTAGCGGGGCCTACAATGAGCAGTTCTTC,CASSEEASGAYNEQFF
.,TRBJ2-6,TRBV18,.,TGTGCCAGCTCCCCAGTGCCCGCTTTTCAGGGTTCCTTACGACCTGGGGCCAACGTCCTGACTTTC,CASSPVPAFQGSLRPGANVLTF
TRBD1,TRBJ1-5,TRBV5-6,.,TGTGCCAGCAGCTCAGGGGGCGCGAAGGGCCAGCCCCAGCATTTT,CASSSGGAKGQPQHF
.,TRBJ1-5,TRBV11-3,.,TGTGCCAGCAGCAAACGGGTCAGGGTGGGGAATCAGCCCCAGCATTTT,CASSKRVRVGNQPQHF
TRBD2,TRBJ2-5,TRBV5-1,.,TGCGCCAGCAGCTTGGGACTAGCCTTAGAGACCCAGTACTTC,CASSLGLALETQYF
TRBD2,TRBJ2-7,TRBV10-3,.,TGTGCCATCAGCCCCCTTAGCGGGAGGGGATCCTACGAGCAGTACTTC,CAISPLSGRGSYEQYF
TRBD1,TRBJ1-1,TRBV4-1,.,TGCGCCAGCAGCCCACGGACAGGGATGGACACTGAAGCTTTCTTT,CASSPRTGMDTEAFF
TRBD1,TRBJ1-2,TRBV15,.,TGTGCCACCAGCAGAGATCGGGACAGGGATGGCTACACCTTC,CATSRDRDRDGYTF
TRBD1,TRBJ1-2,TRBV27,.,TGTGCCAGCACCAGACAGGGGGCAGGCGGCTACACCTTC,CASTRQGAGGYTF
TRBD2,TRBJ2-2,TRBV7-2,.,TGTGCCAGCAGCTTGGGTATCGGAGCGGGGGGTCGTACCGGGGAGCTGTTTTTT,CASSLGIGAGGRTGELFF
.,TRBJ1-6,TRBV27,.,TGTGCCAGCAGTCGAATTACAGTATATAATTCACCCCTCCACTTT,CASSRITVYNSPLHF
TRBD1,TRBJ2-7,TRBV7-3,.,TGTGCCAGCAGCTTGGTTACAGGGGACGAGCAGTACTTC,CASSLVTGDEQYF
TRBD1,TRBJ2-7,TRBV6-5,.,TGTGCCAGCAGTTACGTCGGGACAGGGAAGACCTACGAGCAGTACTTC,CASSYVGTGKTYEQYF
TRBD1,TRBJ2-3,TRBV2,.,TGTGCCAGCAGTAGGGACAGGGGAGATACGCAGTATTTT,CASSRDRGDTQYF
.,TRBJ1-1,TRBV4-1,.,TGCGCCAGCAGCCAAGATTCAACGAGAACTGAAGCTTTCTTT,CASSQDSTRTEAFF
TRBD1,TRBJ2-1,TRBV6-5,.,TGTGCCAGCAGTTCCACGGGGTACGGGACAGACAATGAGCAGTTCTTC,CASSSTGYGTDNEQFF
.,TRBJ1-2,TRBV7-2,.,TGTGCCAGCAGCTTACCCCGGGCAGGGCGAGATAACTATGGCTACACCTTC,CASSLPRAGRDNYGYTF
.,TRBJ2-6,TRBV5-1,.,TGCGCCAGCAGCTCCACATTGGACGTCCTGACTTTC,CASSSTLDVLTF
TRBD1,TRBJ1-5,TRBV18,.,TGTGCCAGCTCACCACTGGAGGGGGCAGGCAATCAGCCCCAGCATTTT,CASSPLEGAGNQPQHF
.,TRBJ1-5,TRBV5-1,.,TGCGCCAGCAGCTTGGCAGGGGCTAACAATCAGCCCCAGCATTTT,CASSLAGANNQPQHF
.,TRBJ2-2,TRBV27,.,TGTGCCAGCAGTTGGCAGATCAGGACCGGGGAGCTGTTTTTT,CASSWQIRTGELFF
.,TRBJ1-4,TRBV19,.,TGTGCCAGTAGTATGGCAGGAACCGGGAGCAACGAAAAACTGTTTTTT,CASSMAGTGSNEKLFF
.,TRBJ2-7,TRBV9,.,TGTGCCAGCAGCGTAGACCACAGTTCCTACGAGCAGTACTTC,CASSVDHSSYEQYF
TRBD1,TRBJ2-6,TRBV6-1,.,TGTGCCAGCAGTGTCCTTGGGACAGTGAACTCTGGGGCCAACGTCCTGACTTTC,CASSVLGTVNSGANVLTF
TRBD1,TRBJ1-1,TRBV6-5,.,TGTGCCAGCAGTTACGGGGGGGGACAGGGTGGTTTCTTT,CASSYGGGQGGFF
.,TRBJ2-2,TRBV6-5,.,TGTGCCAGCAGCCCCCGGTTTGACACCGGGGAGCTGTTTTTT,CASSPRFDTGELFF
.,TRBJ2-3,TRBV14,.,TGTGCCAGCAGCCCCCTGTATAGGCACCTCGGGGATACGCAGTATTTT,CASSPLYRHLGDTQYF
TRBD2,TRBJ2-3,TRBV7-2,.,TGTGCCAGCAGCCCAGGATACTCTAGCGGGGGGGCCCATACGCAGTATTTT,CASSPGYSSGGAHTQYF
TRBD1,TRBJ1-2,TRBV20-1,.,TGCAGTGCTGTGACAGGGTATGGCTACACCTTC,CSAVTGYGYTF
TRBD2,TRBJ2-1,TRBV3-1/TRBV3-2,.,TGTGCCAGCAGCCAAGATGTCCTAGCGGGGTACAATGAGCAGTTCTTC,CASSQDVLAGYNEQFF
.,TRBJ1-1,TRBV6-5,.,TGTGCCAGCAGTACCAGACAGAAGAACACTGAAGCTTTCTTT,CASSTRQKNTEAFF
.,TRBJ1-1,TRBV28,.,TGTGCCAGCCCCCCTGACGGGGGGCTGAACACTGAAGCTTTCTTT,CASPPDGGLNTEAFF
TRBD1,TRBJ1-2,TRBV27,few,TGTGCCAGCAGTTTCTTCAACAGGGGGCGATTAGAAAAAGCAGGCTACACCTTC,CASSFFNRGRLEKAGYTF
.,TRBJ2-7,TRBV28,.,TGTGCCAGCAGTTGGATCGCGAGGCCCGAGCAGTACTTC,CASSWIARPEQYF